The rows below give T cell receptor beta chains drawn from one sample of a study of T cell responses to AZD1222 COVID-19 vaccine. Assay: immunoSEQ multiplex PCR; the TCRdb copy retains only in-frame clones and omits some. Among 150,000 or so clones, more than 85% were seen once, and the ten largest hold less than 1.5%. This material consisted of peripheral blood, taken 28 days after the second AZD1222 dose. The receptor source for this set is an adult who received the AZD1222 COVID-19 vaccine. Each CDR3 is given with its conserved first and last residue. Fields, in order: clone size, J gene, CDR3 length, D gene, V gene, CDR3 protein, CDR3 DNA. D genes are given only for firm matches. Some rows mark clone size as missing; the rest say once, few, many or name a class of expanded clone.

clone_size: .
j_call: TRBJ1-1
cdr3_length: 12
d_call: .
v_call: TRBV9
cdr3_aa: CASSIGDTEAFF
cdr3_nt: TGTGCCAGCAGCATAGGGGACACTGAAGCTTTCTTT

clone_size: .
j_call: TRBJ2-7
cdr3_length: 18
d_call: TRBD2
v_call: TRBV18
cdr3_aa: CASSPRIAGGPVPHEQYF
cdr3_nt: TGTGCCAGCTCACCACGGATAGCGGGGGGGCCTGTCCCCCACGAGCAGTACTTC

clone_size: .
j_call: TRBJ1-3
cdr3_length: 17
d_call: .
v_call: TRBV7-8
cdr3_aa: CASSLAFTKLSGNTIYF
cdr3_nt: TGTGCCAGCAGCTTAGCCTTCACTAAACTCTCTGGAAACACCATATATTTT

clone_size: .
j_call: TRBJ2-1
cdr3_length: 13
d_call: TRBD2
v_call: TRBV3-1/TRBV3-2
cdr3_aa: CASSQDPGGDEFF
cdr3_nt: TGTGCCAGCAGCCAAGATCCCGGGGGGGACGAGTTCTTC

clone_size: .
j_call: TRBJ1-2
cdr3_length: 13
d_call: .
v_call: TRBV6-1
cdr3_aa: CASSEAYNSGYTF
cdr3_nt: TGTGCCAGCAGTGAAGCCTACAACTCTGGCTACACCTTC

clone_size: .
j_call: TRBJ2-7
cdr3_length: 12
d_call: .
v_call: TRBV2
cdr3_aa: CASKGETYEQYF
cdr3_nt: TGTGCCAGCAAGGGTGAGACCTACGAGCAGTACTTC

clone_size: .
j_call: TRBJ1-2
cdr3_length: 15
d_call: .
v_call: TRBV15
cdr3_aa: CATSRDLRGVDGYTF
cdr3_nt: TGTGCCACCAGCAGAGATTTAAGGGGGGTGGATGGCTACACCTTC

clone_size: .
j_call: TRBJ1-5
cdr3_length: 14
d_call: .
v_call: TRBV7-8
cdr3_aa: CASSPGVSNQPQHF
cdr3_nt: TGTGCCAGCAGCCCCGGTGTCAGCAATCAGCCCCAGCATTTT

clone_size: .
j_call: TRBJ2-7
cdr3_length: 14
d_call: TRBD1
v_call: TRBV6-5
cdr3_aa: CASRGDRGWDEQYF
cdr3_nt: TGTGCCAGCCGGGGGGACAGGGGCTGGGACGAGCAGTACTTC

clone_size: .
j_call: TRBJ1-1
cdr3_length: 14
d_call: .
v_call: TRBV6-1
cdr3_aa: CASSELTGVSEAFF
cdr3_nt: TGTGCCAGCAGTGAACTCACTGGGGTATCTGAAGCTTTCTTT

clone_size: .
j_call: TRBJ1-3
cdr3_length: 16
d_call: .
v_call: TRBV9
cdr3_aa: CASSGGTVSSGNTIYF
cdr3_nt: TGTGCCAGCAGCGGTGGGACGGTGAGCTCTGGAAACACCATATATTTT

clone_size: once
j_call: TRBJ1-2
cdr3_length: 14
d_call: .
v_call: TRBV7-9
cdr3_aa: CASSLDSGNYGYTF
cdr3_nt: TGTGCCAGCAGCTTAGATTCCGGAAACTATGGCTACACCTTC

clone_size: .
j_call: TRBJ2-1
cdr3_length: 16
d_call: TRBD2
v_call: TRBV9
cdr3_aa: CASSVALAGDLGEQFF
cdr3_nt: TGTGCCAGCAGCGTAGCACTAGCGGGGGACCTAGGTGAGCAGTTCTTC

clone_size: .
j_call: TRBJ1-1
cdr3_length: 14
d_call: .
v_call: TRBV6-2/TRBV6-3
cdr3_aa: CASSDRLRNTEAFF
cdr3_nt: TGTGCCAGCAGTGACAGGCTAAGGAACACTGAAGCTTTCTTT

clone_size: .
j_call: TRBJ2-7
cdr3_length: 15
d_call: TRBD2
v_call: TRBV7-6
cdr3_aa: CASSPSGRERYEQYF
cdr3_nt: TGTGCCAGCAGCCCTTCTGGGCGGGAGCGCTACGAGCAGTACTTC

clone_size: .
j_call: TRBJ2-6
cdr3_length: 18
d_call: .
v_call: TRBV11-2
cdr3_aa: CASSLVSHGSSGANVLTF
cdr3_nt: TGTGCCAGCAGCTTAGTAAGCCACGGTTCCTCTGGGGCCAACGTCCTGACTTTC

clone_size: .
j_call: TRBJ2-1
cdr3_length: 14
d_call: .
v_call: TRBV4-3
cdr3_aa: CASSQDLGRYEQFF
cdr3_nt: TGCGCCAGCAGCCAAGATCTGGGTAGATATGAGCAGTTCTTC

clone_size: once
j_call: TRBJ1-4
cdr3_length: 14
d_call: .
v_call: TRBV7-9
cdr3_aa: CASSPIPTNEKLFF
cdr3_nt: TGTGCCAGCAGCCCGATCCCAACTAATGAAAAACTGTTTTTT

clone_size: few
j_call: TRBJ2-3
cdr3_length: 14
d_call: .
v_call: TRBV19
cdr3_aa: CASSEPSSTDTQYF
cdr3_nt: TGTGCCAGTAGTGAGCCTAGCAGCACAGATACGCAGTATTTT

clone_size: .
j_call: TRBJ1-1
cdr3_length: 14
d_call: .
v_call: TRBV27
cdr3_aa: CASSLNRENTEAFF
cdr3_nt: TGTGCCAGCAGTTTAAACAGAGAAAACACTGAAGCTTTCTTT

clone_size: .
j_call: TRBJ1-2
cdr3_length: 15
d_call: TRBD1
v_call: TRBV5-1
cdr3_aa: CASSGAPSTGDGYTF
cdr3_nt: TGCGCCAGCAGCGGTGCCCCCTCGACAGGGGATGGCTACACCTTC

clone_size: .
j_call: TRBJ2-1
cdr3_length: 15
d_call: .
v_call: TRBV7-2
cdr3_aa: CASSPRGVDYNEQFF
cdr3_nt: TGTGCCAGCAGCCCGAGAGGGGTTGATTACAATGAGCAGTTCTTC

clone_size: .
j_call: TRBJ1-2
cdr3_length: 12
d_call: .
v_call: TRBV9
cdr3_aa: CASSVPGIGYTF
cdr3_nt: TGTGCCAGCAGCGTACCAGGGATTGGCTACACCTTC